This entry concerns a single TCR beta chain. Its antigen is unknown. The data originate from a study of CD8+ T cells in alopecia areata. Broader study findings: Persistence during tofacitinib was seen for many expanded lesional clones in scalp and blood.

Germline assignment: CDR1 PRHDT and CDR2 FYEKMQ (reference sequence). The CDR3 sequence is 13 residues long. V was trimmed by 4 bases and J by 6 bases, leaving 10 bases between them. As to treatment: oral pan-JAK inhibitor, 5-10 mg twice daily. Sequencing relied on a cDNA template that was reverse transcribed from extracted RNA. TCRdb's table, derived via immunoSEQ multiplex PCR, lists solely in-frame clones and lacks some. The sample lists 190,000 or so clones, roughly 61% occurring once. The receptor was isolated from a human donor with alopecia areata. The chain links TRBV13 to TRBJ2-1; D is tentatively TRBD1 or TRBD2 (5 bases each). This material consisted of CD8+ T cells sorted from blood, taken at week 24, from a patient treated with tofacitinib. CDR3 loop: CASSSGTANEQFF. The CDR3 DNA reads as TGTGCCAGCAGCTCCGGGACGGCCAATGAGCAGTTCTTC. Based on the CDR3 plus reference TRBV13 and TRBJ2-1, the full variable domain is AAGVIQSPRHLIKEKRETATLKCYPIPRHDTVYWYQQGPGQDPQFLISFYEKMQSDKGSIPDRFSAQQFSDYHSELNMSSLELGDSALYFCASSSGTANEQFFGPGTRLTVL.